Listed here are 21 T cell receptor beta chains from one sample, sequenced in a study of blood T cells in healthy people across ages. A J-beta primer mix and a sample-barcoded 5' primer were used in a second PCR of roughly 6 to 11 cycles. TCRdb re-derived calls from the 5' RACE reads in MiXCR, one entry per CDR3 protein. In the table there are about 1,800,000 distinct CDR3 sequences, roughly 30% of which are singletons. The sequenced sample was blood. The receptor source for this set is a woman aged 25 to 45 in good health.

This clonotype was found a few times. This chain connects TRBV3-1 to TRBJ2-4; D not certain. Germline CDR1 and CDR2: LGHDT and YNNKEL (reference sequence). The CDR3 extends over 14 amino acids. Trimming removed 0 bases at V and 13 bases at J, with 16 bases between. The CDR3 spells CASSQDPSSRSQYF. The CDR3 region has the DNA TGTGCCAGCAGCCAAGATCCGAGTTCGCGGAGCCAGTACTTC.

The rearrangement uses TRBV12-3 or TRBV12-4 and TRBJ1-5; the D gene is possibly TRBD1 (5 bases). CDR3 length: 16 amino acids. V lost 6 bases and J 0 bases, leaving 15 bases between the germline ends. The CDR3 nucleotides are TGTGCCAGCAGGGAATATGGGGGGTATAGCAATCAGCCCCAGCATTTT. Its protein product is CASREYGGYSNQPQHF.

This clonotype was seen a few times. Compared with germline, one end of the junction differs, possibly owing to a read error. CDR3 bases: TGTGCCAGCAGCGTAGCTCAGACAGGGGGCGAAGAGGCCCAGTACTTC. Protein: CASSVAQTGGEEAQYF. The chain uses TRBV9 and TRBJ2-5, with 10 bases fitting TRBD1. Looked up from germline, CDR1 is SGDLS and CDR2 is YYNGEE. The CDR3 length is 16 residues.

This clonotype was picked up a small number of times. CDR3 loop: CASFMDSGWDSPLHF. The CDR3 DNA follows: TGTGCCAGCTTCATGGATAGCGGCTGGGATTCACCCCTCCACTTT. This rearrangement joins TRBV27 to TRBJ1-6; D not resolved. The CDR3 sequence is 15 residues long. Germline V CDR1 and CDR2: MNHEY, SMNVEV (reference sequence). Trimming left V 8 bases short and J 8 bases short, with 19 bases between.

This clonotype was counted between two and nine times. A single base separates this from a much larger clone, so it may be a read error. The chain carries TRBV29-1 and TRBJ1-6; no firm D call. Trimming cost V 4 bases and J 7 bases, with 8 bases left between them. Looked up from germline, CDR1 is SQVTM and CDR2 is ANQGSEA. CDR3 length equals 12 residues. Written as DNA, the CDR3 is TGCAGCGTTGGAGGGATGAATTCACCCCTCCACTTT. It yields the protein CSVGGMNSPLHF.

V is TRBV18 and J is TRBJ1-2, with D maybe TRBD1 (5 bases). The V gene lost 3 bases and the J gene lost 2 bases, with 13 bases spanning the gap. There are 15 residues in the CDR3. Per germline, CDR1 KGHSH and CDR2 LQKENI. CDR3 coding DNA: TGTGCCAGCTCACCTTTGAGGGGTGAAAACTATGGCTACACCTTC. It codes for CASSPLRGENYGYTF. Supplemented by reference TRBV18 and TRBJ1-2, the full variable domain reads NAGVMQNPRHLVRRRGQEARLRCSPMKGHSHVYWYRQLPEEGLKFMVYLQKENIIDESGMPKERFSAEFPKEGPSILRIQQVVRGDSAAYFCASSPLRGENYGYTFGSGTRLTVV.

This clonotype was counted between two and nine times. The chain carries TRBV6-6 and TRBJ1-4; tentatively, D is TRBD1 (5 bases). Germline V gives CDR1 MNHNY, CDR2 SVGAGI (reference sequence). The CDR3 totals 13 residues. V shed 0 bases and J shed 13 bases, with 12 bases lying between them. The CDR3 nucleotides are TGTGCCAGCAGTTACTCGGGCAGGGAAGGACTGTTTTTT. Amino acids: CASSYSGREGLFF.

The V gene is TRBV6-2 or TRBV6-3, the J gene TRBJ2-2; TRBD2 matches at 10 bases. Trimming cost V 8 bases and J 4 bases; bases outside gene matches: 7. Germline V gene sequence: CDR1 MNHEY, CDR2 SVGEGT. This CDR3 contains 15 residues. The CDR3 is CASSRAGGATGELFF. In DNA, the CDR3 is TGTGCCAGCTCCCGAGCGGGAGGGGCCACCGGGGAGCTGTTTTTT.

The V gene is TRBV6-1, the J gene TRBJ1-1; D is ambiguous. The germline CDR1 and CDR2 sequences are MNHNS and SASEGT. V lost 0 bases, J lost 1 base, and 9 bases lay in between. CDR3 length: 15 residues. CDR3 sequence (DNA): TGTGCCAGCAGTGAAGCGGCCGCAGGGAACACTGAAGCTTTCTTT. Its translation is CASSEAAAGNTEAFF.

This clonotype was observed a handful of times. The CDR3 sequence: CSCRTQSSYEQYF. As DNA, the CDR3 is TGCAGCTGCCGGACGCAGAGCTCCTACGAGCAGTACTTC. The V call is TRBV29-1, the J call TRBJ2-7; D not resolved. The CDR3 contains 13 residues. Germline loops: CDR1 SQVTM, CDR2 ANQGSEA. Trimming removed 8 bases from V and 0 bases from J, with 14 bases in between.

Remarks on this clonotype: A junction boundary mismatches the germline segment, possibly from a read error. The chain recombines TRBV6-1 with TRBJ1-2; D is unresolved. From germline, CDR1 is MNHNS and CDR2 SASEGT. The CDR3 spans 16 residues. This CDR3 reads CASSAPLERTNYGYTF. CDR3 sequence (DNA): TGTGCTAGCAGTGCCCCCTTGGAGCGGACTAACTATGGCTACACCTTC.

J is TRBJ1-1 and V is TRBV19; D remains unclear. Germline V lookup: CDR1 LNHDA, CDR2 SQIVND (reference sequence). The ends were cut back, 3 bases at V and 3 bases at J, with 8 bases in the middle. The CDR3 is made up of 13 amino acids. The CDR3 DNA is TGTGCCAGTAGTATGTTAGGAGACACTGAAGCTTTCTTT. Translation: CASSMLGDTEAFF. The variable domain in full, completed from reference TRBV19 and TRBJ1-1, reads DGGITQSPKYLFRKEGQNVTLSCEQNLNHDAMYWYRQDPGQGLRLIYYSQIVNDFQKGDIAEGYSVSREKKESFPLTVTSAQKNPTAFYLCASSMLGDTEAFFGQGTRLTVV.

The sample holds a few counts of this clonotype. The chain links TRBV28 to TRBJ2-3; 8 bases match TRBD1. Germline loops: CDR1 MDHEN, CDR2 SYDVKM. The CDR3 sequence is 12 residues long. Trimming at V came to 4 bases and at J to 10 bases, leaving 4 bases not matched to a gene. The CDR3 loop is CASSSPTGAQYF. CDR3 nucleotide sequence: TGTGCCAGCAGTTCTCCGACAGGGGCGCAGTATTTT.

In the case of this clonotype: A read error is likely, as this CDR3 ends without the conserved phenylalanine or tryptophan. This rearrangement joins TRBV29-1 to TRBJ1-5; D might be TRBD1 (5 bases). Trimming shortened V by 5 bases and J by 4 bases, and 12 bases separated the two germline ends. Germline V CDR1 and CDR2: SQVTM, ANQGSEA. CDR3 length: 13 residues. The CDR3: CSVLDSQNQPQHS. The CDR3 nucleotides are TGCAGCGTTTTAGACAGCCAAAATCAGCCCCAGCATTCT.

The V call is TRBV28, the J call TRBJ1-4; D gene uncertain. The CDR3 totals 16 residues. V lost 6 bases and J lost 8, with 22 bases in between. Germline CDR1 MDHEN, CDR2 SYDVKM. The CDR3 region has the DNA TGTGCCAGCAGCTACTCCGGCGCCCTGGGCCAGGAAAAACTGTTTTTT. Protein: CASSYSGALGQEKLFF.

The chain recombines TRBV29-1 with TRBJ1-1; 8 nucleotides agree with TRBD1. Germline CDR1 and CDR2: SQVTM and ANQGSEA. V lost 6 bases to trimming and J lost 7 bases; unmatched junction nucleotides: 13. CDR3 length: 14 residues. The CDR3 DNA is TGCAGCGTGTTACAGCTCTCAGGGGGCGGTGAAGCTTTCTTT. Translation gives CSVLQLSGGGEAFF.

This clonotype was found a few times. The chain uses TRBV15 and TRBJ1-2; 9 positions agree with TRBD1. The V gene's germline CDR1 is LNHNV and CDR2 YYDKDF (reference sequence). The CDR3 loop spans 13 amino acids. V shed 1 base and J 8 bases; nucleotides not matched to a gene: 2. The CDR3: CATSRGDRAGYTF. DNA of the CDR3: TGTGCCACCAGCAGAGGGGACAGGGCAGGCTACACCTTC.

This clonotype was counted between two and nine times. The chain carries TRBV2 and TRBJ1-2; 8 bases line up with TRBD1. This CDR3 region has 13 residues. CDR1 is SNHLY and CDR2 is FYNNEI in the germline V gene. V trimming: 8 bases; J trimming: 8 bases; junction bases outside the gene matches: 10. The CDR3 DNA follows: TGTGCCAGCCGGGGACAGGCAACGGGGGGCTACACCTTC. This encodes CASRGQATGGYTF.

The rearrangement links TRBV5-1 to TRBJ1-4; no clear D gene. The CDR3 is made up of 15 amino acids. Germline CDR1 SGHRS, CDR2 YFSETQ. Trimming pared 2 bases from V and 6 bases from J, leaving 14 bases between. CDR3 in amino acids: CASSFEAGVDEKLFF. The CDR3 coding sequence is TGCGCCAGCAGCTTCGAGGCGGGTGTGGATGAAAAACTGTTTTTT.

The chain is built from TRBV7-2 and TRBJ1-5; tentatively, D is TRBD1 (5 bases). The CDR3 has 12 residues. Germline V gene data show CDR1 as SGHTA and CDR2 as FQGNSA. Trimming pared 3 bases from V and 11 bases from J, leaving 11 bases between. As DNA, the CDR3 is TGTGCCAGCAGCTTTGATCAGGGAGCCCAGCATTTT. It codes for CASSFDQGAQHF.

Only a few counts were recorded for this clonotype. The genes are TRBV7-2 and TRBJ2-7, with 11 bases fitting TRBD2. The V and J ends lost 5 bases and 2 bases, in that order; junction bases with no gene match: 11. This CDR3 has 17 residues. CDR1 is SGHTA and CDR2 is FQGNSA in the germline V gene. Here the CDR3 reads CASSIGTSGIPPYEQYF. DNA for the CDR3: TGTGCCAGCAGCATCGGGACTAGCGGAATACCACCCTACGAGCAGTACTTC.